These T cell receptor beta chains were read from a single sample in a study of T-cell reconstitution after alpha-beta-depleted transplantation in children. MiXCR was run by TCRdb on the PCR reads, yielding one entry per CDR3 protein. The data contain approximately 500,000 distinct CDR3 sequences, 25% to 30% of them singletons. Here the sequenced sample was PBMCs, taken before TCRalphabeta/CD19-depleted stem cell transplant. The receptors come from a boy in the first two years of life with Wiskott-Aldrich syndrome, due to receive a stem cell transplant. Both conserved end residues are part of each CDR3. Fields, in order: clone size, D gene, CDR3 length, V gene, J gene, CDR3 DNA, CDR3 protein. D genes are given only for firm matches. Part of the rows lack a size; the others show once, few, many or a class for expanded clones.

abundance: NA; d_gene: NA; len: 13; v_gene: TRBV12-3/TRBV12-4; j_gene: TRBJ2-1; CDR3nt: TGTGCCAGCAGTTTATATTTTGGCAATGAGCAGTTCTTC; CDR3aa: CASSLYFGNEQFF
abundance: few; d_gene: TRBD1; len: 19; v_gene: TRBV28; j_gene: TRBJ1-4; CDR3nt: TGTGCCAGCAGTTTCCCGGGACAGGGGCCTAGGCGGGCTCCTGAAAAACTGTTTTTT; CDR3aa: CASSFPGQGPRRAPEKLFF
abundance: few; d_gene: NA; len: 14; v_gene: TRBV24-1; j_gene: TRBJ2-2; CDR3nt: TGTGCCACCAGCTCTTTCGCGGTCACCGGGGAGCTGTTTTTT; CDR3aa: CATSSFAVTGELFF
abundance: few; d_gene: TRBD2; len: 15; v_gene: TRBV5-6; j_gene: TRBJ2-3; CDR3nt: TGTGCCAGCAGCTTGGGGAGCGGGAGTGCAGATACGCAGTATTTT; CDR3aa: CASSLGSGSADTQYF
abundance: few; d_gene: TRBD2; len: 16; v_gene: TRBV5-1; j_gene: TRBJ2-3; CDR3nt: TGCGCCAGCAGCACCCTAGCGGGAGGACTCACAGATACGCAGTATTTT; CDR3aa: CASSTLAGGLTDTQYF
abundance: few; d_gene: NA; len: 17; v_gene: TRBV12-3/TRBV12-4; j_gene: TRBJ1-1; CDR3nt: TGTGCCAGCAGTTTAGCGGCCAAGAAAGGTGAAGTCACTGAAGCTTTCTTT; CDR3aa: CASSLAAKKGEVTEAFF
abundance: NA; d_gene: NA; len: 16; v_gene: TRBV9; j_gene: TRBJ2-1; CDR3nt: TGTGCCAGCAGCGTAATTCCCGGGGTGGGGTACAATGAGCAGTTCTTC; CDR3aa: CASSVIPGVGYNEQFF
abundance: NA; d_gene: NA; len: 12; v_gene: TRBV4-1; j_gene: TRBJ1-6; CDR3nt: TGCGCCAGCGGTACAGGGAATTCACCCCTCCACTTT; CDR3aa: CASGTGNSPLHF
abundance: NA; d_gene: TRBD2; len: 15; v_gene: TRBV27; j_gene: TRBJ2-5; CDR3nt: TGTGCCAGCAGTTTAGTCCTAGCGGGAGTCGAGACCCAGTACTTC; CDR3aa: CASSLVLAGVETQYF
abundance: NA; d_gene: TRBD2; len: 16; v_gene: TRBV18; j_gene: TRBJ2-1; CDR3nt: TGTGCCAGCTCACCACCGTTCCTAGCGGGAGTAGTTGAGCAGTTCTTC; CDR3aa: CASSPPFLAGVVEQFF
abundance: few; d_gene: NA; len: 12; v_gene: TRBV6-6; j_gene: TRBJ2-1; CDR3nt: TGTGCCAGCAGACAAAAGGGGGATGAGCAGTTCTTC; CDR3aa: CASRQKGDEQFF
abundance: NA; d_gene: NA; len: 14; v_gene: TRBV12-3/TRBV12-4; j_gene: TRBJ2-2; CDR3nt: TGTGCCAGCAGTTTCGGCGGGATAGGGAGGGAGCTGTTTTTT; CDR3aa: CASSFGGIGRELFF
abundance: NA; d_gene: NA; len: 15; v_gene: TRBV9; j_gene: TRBJ2-7; CDR3nt: TGTGCCAGCAGCGTAGGGGTAGTCGGCATCCACGAGCAGTACTTC; CDR3aa: CASSVGVVGIHEQYF
abundance: NA; d_gene: NA; len: 17; v_gene: TRBV7-9; j_gene: TRBJ2-3; CDR3nt: TGTGCCAGCAGCCAGGGGCAGAGATCCTCTGGCACAGATACGCAGTATTTT; CDR3aa: CASSQGQRSSGTDTQYF
abundance: NA; d_gene: TRBD2; len: 14; v_gene: TRBV28; j_gene: TRBJ2-2; CDR3nt: TGTGCCAGCCTTAGCGGGAGCTCGGTCGGGGAGCTGTTTTTT; CDR3aa: CASLSGSSVGELFF
abundance: few; d_gene: NA; len: 12; v_gene: TRBV15; j_gene: TRBJ2-5; CDR3nt: TGTGCCACCATGGGGTCCCAAGAGACCCAGTACTTC; CDR3aa: CATMGSQETQYF
abundance: few; d_gene: NA; len: 10; v_gene: TRBV29-1; j_gene: TRBJ2-1; CDR3nt: TGCAGCGTTGGGAGGGATGAGCAGTTCTTC; CDR3aa: CSVGRDEQFF
abundance: NA; d_gene: NA; len: 14; v_gene: TRBV20-1; j_gene: TRBJ1-5; CDR3nt: TGCAGTGCTGTTGCTTCCTCCGGGAGGGAGCCCCAGCATTTT; CDR3aa: CSAVASSGREPQHF
abundance: few; d_gene: NA; len: 15; v_gene: TRBV5-1; j_gene: TRBJ1-1; CDR3nt: TGCGCCAGCAGCACCCAGGGACGGGGGGGTGCTGAAGCTTTCTTT; CDR3aa: CASSTQGRGGAEAFF
abundance: few; d_gene: NA; len: 15; v_gene: TRBV5-1; j_gene: TRBJ1-4; CDR3nt: TGCGCCAGCAGCTTGGCCTCGCCCGAGTATGAAAAACTGTTTTTT; CDR3aa: CASSLASPEYEKLFF
abundance: NA; d_gene: NA; len: 14; v_gene: TRBV12-3/TRBV12-4; j_gene: TRBJ1-1; CDR3nt: TGTGCCAGCAGGCCTGCGGGGGCCGTGGCTGAAGCTTTCTTT; CDR3aa: CASRPAGAVAEAFF
abundance: NA; d_gene: NA; len: 19; v_gene: TRBV10-2; j_gene: TRBJ2-7; CDR3nt: TGCGCCAGCAGTGAATTTGCTCCGCTGTTTAGCGGTACTTTGAGGGAGCAGTACTTC; CDR3aa: CASSEFAPLFSGTLREQYF
abundance: NA; d_gene: TRBD1; len: 17; v_gene: TRBV6-5; j_gene: TRBJ1-4; CDR3nt: TGTGCCAGCAGTTACACGGGACAGGGGGCCGCAGGTGAAAAACTGTTTTTT; CDR3aa: CASSYTGQGAAGEKLFF